This TCR beta chain comes out of a study of regulatory T cells in long-lasting Graves disease. The ends were cut back, 6 bases at V and 1 base at J, with 9 bases in the middle. The CDR3 has 13 residues. CDR1 ENHRY and CDR2 SYGVKD come from the germline V gene. Sample time point: persistent/refractory GD, antithyroid drugs over 5 years with positive TRAb. The TCR library used RNA extracted from PBMCs. Investigators prepared the TCR beta libraries by applying iRepertoire HTBI primers and Arm-PCR of CDR3 regions. One entry per CDR3 protein, called by TCRdb with MiXCR from the multiplex PCR reads. Of 400,000 to 500,000 distinct CDR3 sequences in the sample, approximately 22% were seen once.

The gene calls are TRBV10-3 and TRBJ1-1; D is perhaps TRBD1 (5 bases). This sample comprised peripheral blood mononuclear cells (PBMCs), obtained when the disease was refractory, from a patient treated with antithyroid drugs. This clonotype was sampled from a female donor with Graves disease. The CDR3 region has the DNA TGTGCCATCAGCGACAGTAGGAACACTGAAGCTTTCTTT. Its translation: CAISDSRNTEAFF.